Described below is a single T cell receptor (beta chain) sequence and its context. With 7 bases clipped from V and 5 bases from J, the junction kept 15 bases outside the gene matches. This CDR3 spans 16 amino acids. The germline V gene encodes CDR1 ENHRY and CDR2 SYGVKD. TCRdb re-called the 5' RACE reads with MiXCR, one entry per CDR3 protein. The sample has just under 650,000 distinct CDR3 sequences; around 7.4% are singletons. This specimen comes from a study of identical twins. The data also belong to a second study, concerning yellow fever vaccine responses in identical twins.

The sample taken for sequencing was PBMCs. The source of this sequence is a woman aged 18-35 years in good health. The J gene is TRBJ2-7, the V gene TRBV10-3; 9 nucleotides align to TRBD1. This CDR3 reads CAITSREGTGIHEQYF. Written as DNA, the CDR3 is TGTGCCATCACCTCTAGGGAGGGGACAGGGATCCACGAGCAGTACTTC.